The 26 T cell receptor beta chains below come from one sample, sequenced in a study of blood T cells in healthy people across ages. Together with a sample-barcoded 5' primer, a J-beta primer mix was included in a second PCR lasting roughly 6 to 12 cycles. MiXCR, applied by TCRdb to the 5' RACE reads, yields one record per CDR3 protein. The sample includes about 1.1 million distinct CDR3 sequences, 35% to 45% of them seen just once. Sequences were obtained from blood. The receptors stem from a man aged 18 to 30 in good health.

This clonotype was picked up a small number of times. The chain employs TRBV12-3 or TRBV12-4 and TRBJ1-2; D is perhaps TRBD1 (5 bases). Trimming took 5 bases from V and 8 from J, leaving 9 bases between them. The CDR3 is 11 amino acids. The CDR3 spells CASSPGKGYTF. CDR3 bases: TGTGCCAGCAGTCCAGGGAAAGGCTACACCTTC.

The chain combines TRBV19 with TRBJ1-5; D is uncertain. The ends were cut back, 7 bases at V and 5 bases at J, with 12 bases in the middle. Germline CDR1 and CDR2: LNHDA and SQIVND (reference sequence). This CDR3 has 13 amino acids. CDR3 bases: TGTGCCAGTAATCAGCCCGGGTATCAGCCCCAGCATTTT. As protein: CASNQPGYQPQHF.

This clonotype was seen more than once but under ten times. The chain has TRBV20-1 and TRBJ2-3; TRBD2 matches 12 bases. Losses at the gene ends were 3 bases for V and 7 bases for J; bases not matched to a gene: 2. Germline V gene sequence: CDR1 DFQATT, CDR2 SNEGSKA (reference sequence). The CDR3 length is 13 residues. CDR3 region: CSASTSGGYTQYF. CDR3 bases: TGCAGTGCTAGTACTAGCGGGGGGTATACGCAGTATTTT.

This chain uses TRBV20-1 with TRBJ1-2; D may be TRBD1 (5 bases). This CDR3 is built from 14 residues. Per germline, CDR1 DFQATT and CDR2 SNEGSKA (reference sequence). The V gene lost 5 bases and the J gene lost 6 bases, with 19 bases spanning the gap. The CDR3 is CSAQMGQASDGYTF. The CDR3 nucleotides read TGCAGTGCTCAAATGGGGCAGGCTAGCGATGGCTACACCTTC.

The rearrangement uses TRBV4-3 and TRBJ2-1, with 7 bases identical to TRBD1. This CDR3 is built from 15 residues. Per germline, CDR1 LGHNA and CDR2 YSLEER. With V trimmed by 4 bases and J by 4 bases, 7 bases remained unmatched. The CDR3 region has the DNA TGCGCCAGCAGCCTCTACGGACAGGATTACAATGAGCAGTTCTTC. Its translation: CASSLYGQDYNEQFF.

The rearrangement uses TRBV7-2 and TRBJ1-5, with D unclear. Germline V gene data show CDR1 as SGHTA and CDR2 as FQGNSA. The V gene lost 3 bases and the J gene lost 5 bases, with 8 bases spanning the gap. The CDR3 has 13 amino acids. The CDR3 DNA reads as TGTGCCAGCAGCTTCAGCGTCGATCAGCCCCAGCATTTT. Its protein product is CASSFSVDQPQHF.

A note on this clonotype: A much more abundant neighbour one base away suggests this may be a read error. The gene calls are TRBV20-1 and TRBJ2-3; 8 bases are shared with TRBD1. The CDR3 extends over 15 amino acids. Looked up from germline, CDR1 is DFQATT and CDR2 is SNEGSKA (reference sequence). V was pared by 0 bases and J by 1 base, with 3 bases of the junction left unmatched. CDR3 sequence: CSARDAGQGTDTQYF. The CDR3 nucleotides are TGCAGTGCTAGAGATGCGGGACAGGGCACAGATACGCAGTATTTT.

The CDR3 loop is CASSPPSRVNQPQHF. In DNA, the CDR3 is TGTGCCAGCTCACCACCTTCTCGGGTTAATCAGCCCCAGCATTTT. The J gene is TRBJ1-5, the V gene TRBV18; D remains unclear. Germline V gene lookup returns CDR1 KGHSH and CDR2 LQKENI. This CDR3 has 15 residues. Trimming pared 0 bases from V and 4 bases from J, leaving 10 bases between.

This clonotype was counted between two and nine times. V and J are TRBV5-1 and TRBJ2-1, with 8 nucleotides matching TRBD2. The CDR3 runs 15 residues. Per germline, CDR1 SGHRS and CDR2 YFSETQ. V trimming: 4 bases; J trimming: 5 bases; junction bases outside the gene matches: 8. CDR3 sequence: CASSQWRGEDNEQFF. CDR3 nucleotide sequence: TGCGCCAGCAGCCAATGGCGGGGGGAAGACAATGAGCAGTTCTTC.

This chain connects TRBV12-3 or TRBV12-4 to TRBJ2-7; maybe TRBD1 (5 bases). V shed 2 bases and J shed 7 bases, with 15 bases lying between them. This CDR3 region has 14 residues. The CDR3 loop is CASSLIGAGNEQYF. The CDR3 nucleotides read TGTGCCAGCAGTTTAATAGGGGCAGGGAATGAGCAGTACTTC.

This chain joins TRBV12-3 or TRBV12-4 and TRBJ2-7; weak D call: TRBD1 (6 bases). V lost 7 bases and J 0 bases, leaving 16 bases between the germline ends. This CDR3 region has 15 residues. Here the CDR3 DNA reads TGTGCCAGCATCTCCGGGACACCTCGCTCCTACGAGCAGTACTTC. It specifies CASISGTPRSYEQYF.

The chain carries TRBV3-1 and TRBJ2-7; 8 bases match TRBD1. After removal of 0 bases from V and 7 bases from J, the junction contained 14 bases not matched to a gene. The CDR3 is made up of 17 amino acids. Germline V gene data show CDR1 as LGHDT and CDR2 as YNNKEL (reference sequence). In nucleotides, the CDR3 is TGTGCCAGCAGCCAAGATGAGGACAGGGAAGCCTACAATGAGCAGTACTTC. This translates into CASSQDEDREAYNEQYF.

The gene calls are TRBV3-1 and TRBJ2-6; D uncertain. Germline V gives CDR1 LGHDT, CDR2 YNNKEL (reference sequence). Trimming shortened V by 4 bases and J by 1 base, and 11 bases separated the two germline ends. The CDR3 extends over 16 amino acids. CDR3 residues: CASSLRLGSGANVLTF. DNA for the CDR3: TGTGCCAGCAGCCTTCGTCTGGGGTCTGGGGCCAACGTCCTGACTTTC.

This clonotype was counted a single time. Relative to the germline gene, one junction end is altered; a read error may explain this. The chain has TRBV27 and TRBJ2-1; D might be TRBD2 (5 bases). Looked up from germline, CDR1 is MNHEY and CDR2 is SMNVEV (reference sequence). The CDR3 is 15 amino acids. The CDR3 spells CAGSLGGNSYNEQFF. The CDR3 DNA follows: TGTGCCGGCAGTTTAGGAGGAAACTCCTACAATGAGCAGTTCTTC.

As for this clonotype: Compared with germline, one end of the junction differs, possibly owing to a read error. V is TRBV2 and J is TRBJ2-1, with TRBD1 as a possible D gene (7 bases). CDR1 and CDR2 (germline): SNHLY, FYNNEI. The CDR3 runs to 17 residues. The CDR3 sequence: CASTSIQGGNSCNEQFF. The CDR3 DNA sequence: TGTGCCAGCACCTCCATTCAGGGGGGAAACTCCTGCAATGAGCAGTTCTTC.

Written as DNA, the CDR3 is TGCAGTGCTAGAGATCCCGGGCAGGACCGGGAGCAGTTCTTC. The encoded protein is CSARDPGQDREQFF. V gene TRBV20-1 combines with J gene TRBJ2-1; D not certain. Per the germline V gene, CDR1 is DFQATT and CDR2 is SNEGSKA (reference sequence). Trimming cost V 0 bases and J 10 bases, with 16 bases left between them. The CDR3 is 14 amino acids.

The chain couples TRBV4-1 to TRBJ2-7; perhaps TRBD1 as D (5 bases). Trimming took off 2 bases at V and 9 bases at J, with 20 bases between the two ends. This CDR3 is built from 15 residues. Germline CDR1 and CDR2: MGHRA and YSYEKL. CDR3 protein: CASSQLTGQRTTQYF. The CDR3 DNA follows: TGCGCCAGCAGCCAACTCACAGGCCAAAGGACGACGCAGTACTTC.

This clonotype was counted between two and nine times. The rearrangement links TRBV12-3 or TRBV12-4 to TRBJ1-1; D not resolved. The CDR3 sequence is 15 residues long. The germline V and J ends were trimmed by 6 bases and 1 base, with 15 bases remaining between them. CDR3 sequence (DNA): TGTGCCAGCAGACCGGCCTATTCAGCGAACACTGAAGCTTTCTTT. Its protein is CASRPAYSANTEAFF.

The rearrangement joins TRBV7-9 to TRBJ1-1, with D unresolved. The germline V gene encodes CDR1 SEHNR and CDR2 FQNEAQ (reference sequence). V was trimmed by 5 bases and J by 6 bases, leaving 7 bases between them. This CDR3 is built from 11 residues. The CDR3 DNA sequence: TGTGCCAGCAGCCCCCGGGCTGAAGCTTTCTTT. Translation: CASSPRAEAFF.

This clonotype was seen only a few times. DNA for the CDR3: TGTGCCAGCAGTTACCAACCCCGGGACAGACAAGAGACCCAGTACTTC. Its protein product is CASSYQPRDRQETQYF. The chain couples TRBV6-6 to TRBJ2-5; TRBD1 aligns across 7 bases. The germline V gene encodes CDR1 MNHNY and CDR2 SVGAGI (reference sequence). V dropped 2 bases and J dropped 2; count of bases not matched to a gene: 8. This CDR3 contains 16 residues.

The CDR3 bases are TGTGCCAGCAGTTCCCGAGGGGGGGTCGGTCCCTACAATGAGCAGTTCTTC. Residues: CASSSRGGVGPYNEQFF. The rearrangement uses TRBV12-3 or TRBV12-4 and TRBJ2-1, with a weak D call TRBD2 (7 bases). This CDR3 spans 17 amino acids. Trimming cost V 4 bases and J 2 bases, with 18 bases left between them.

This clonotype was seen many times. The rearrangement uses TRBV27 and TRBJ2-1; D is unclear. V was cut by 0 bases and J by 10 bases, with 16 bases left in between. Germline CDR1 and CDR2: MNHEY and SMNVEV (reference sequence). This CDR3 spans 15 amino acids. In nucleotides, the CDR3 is TGTGCCAGCAGTTTATCGACCTCTCCCAATAAGGAGCAGTTCTTC. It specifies CASSLSTSPNKEQFF.

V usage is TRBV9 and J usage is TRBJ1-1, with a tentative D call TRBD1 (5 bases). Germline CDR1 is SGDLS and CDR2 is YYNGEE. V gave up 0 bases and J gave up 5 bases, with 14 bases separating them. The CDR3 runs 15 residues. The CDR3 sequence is CASSVAGGVGTEAFF. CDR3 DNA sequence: TGTGCCAGCAGCGTAGCTGGGGGGGTGGGAACTGAAGCTTTCTTT.

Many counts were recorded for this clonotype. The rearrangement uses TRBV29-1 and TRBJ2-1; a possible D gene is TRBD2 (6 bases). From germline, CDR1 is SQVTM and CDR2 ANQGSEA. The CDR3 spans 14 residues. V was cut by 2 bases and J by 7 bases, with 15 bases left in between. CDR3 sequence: CSVEPTRAGNEQFF. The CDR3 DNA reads TGCAGCGTTGAACCCACCCGGGCGGGAAATGAGCAGTTCTTC.

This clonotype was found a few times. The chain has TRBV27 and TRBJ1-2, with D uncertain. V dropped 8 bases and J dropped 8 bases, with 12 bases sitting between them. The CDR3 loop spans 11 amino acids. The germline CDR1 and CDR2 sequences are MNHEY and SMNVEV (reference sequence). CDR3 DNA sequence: TGTGCCAGCGGTGGGATGCGGGGCTACACCTTC. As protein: CASGGMRGYTF.

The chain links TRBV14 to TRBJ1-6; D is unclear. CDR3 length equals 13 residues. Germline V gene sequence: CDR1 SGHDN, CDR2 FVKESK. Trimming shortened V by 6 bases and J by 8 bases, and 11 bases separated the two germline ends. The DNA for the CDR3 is TGTGCCAGCAGACGCGACCGAGATTCACCCCTCCACTTT. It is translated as CASRRDRDSPLHF.